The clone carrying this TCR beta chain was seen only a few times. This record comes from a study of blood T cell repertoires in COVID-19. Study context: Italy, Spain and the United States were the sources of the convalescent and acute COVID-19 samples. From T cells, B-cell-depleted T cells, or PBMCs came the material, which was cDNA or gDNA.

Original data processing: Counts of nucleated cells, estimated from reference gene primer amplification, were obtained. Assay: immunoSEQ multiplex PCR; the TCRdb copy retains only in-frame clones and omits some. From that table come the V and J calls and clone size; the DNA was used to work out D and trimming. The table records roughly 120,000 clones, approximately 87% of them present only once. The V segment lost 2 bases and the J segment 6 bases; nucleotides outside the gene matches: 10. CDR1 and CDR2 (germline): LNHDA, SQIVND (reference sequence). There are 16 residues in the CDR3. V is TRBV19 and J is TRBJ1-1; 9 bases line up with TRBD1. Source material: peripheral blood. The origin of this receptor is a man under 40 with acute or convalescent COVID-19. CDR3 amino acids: CASSIPQGQGYAEAFF. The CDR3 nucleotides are TGTGCCAGTAGTATACCCCAGGGACAGGGCTACGCTGAAGCTTTCTTT. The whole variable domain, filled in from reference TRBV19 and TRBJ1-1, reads DGGITQSPKYLFRKEGQNVTLSCEQNLNHDAMYWYRQDPGQGLRLIYYSQIVNDFQKGDIAEGYSVSREKKESFPLTVTSAQKNPTAFYLCASSIPQGQGYAEAFFGQGTRLTVV.